The rows below give T cell receptor beta chains drawn from one sample of a study of cytomegalovirus exposure and HLA in healthy donors. This table comes from immunoSEQ multiplex PCR, and its TCRdb copy is limited to in-frame clones, with some not included. The repertoire consists of 60,000 or so clones, with roughly 70% occurring once and the leading ten covering around a quarter. Sequencing input: PBMCs. Receptor source: a man aged 45-60 years in good health and CMV-seropositive. The CDR3 runs from the conserved cysteine through the conserved F or W. A D gene is named only where the DNA matches it firmly. Clone size is stated in some rows and not others, as once, few, many or a class when expanded.

CDR3 length,J gene,D gene,V gene,clone size,CDR3 DNA,CDR3 protein
15,TRBJ2-2,.,TRBV5-4,.,TGTGCCAGCAGCTTCAGGCAGGGCCGAACCGGGGAGCTGTTTTTT,CASSFRQGRTGELFF
13,TRBJ1-1,TRBD1,TRBV6-1,few,TGTGCCAGCGCGACAGGGGGGAACACTGAAGCTTTCTTT,CASATGGNTEAFF
13,TRBJ1-2,.,TRBV7-8,.,TGTGCCAGCAGCCCACAGGGCTTCTTTGGCTACACCTTC,CASSPQGFFGYTF
13,TRBJ2-7,.,TRBV10-1,.,TGCGCCAGCAGTGTAGACAGAACCCGCGAGCAGTACTTC,CASSVDRTREQYF
15,TRBJ2-3,TRBD2,TRBV10-3,.,TGTGCCTCGGGGGAGGGCGGGAGCTCCACAGATACGCAGTATTTT,CASGEGGSSTDTQYF
14,TRBJ2-7,.,TRBV4-1,.,TGCGCCAGCAGCCACCCGGGACAAACAAACGAGCAGTACTTC,CASSHPGQTNEQYF
14,TRBJ2-7,.,TRBV7-8,.,TGTGCCAGCAGCTTAGACCTAGCCTCCTACGAGCAGTACTTC,CASSLDLASYEQYF
13,TRBJ2-7,TRBD1,TRBV28,few,TGTGCCAGCAGTTACGGACAGGGGAAAGAGCAGTACTTC,CASSYGQGKEQYF
14,TRBJ2-5,.,TRBV19,once,TGTGCCAGTAGTATTGGGGGGGCCCGGGAGACCCAGTACTTC,CASSIGGARETQYF
16,TRBJ2-1,TRBD1,TRBV10-1,few,TGCGCCAGCAGTAGGGACAGGCTAGGGTCACACAATGAGCAGTTCTTC,CASSRDRLGSHNEQFF
15,TRBJ2-3,TRBD2,TRBV28,.,TGTGCCAGCAGTCCCGGACTAGCGGGCACAGATACGCAGTATTTT,CASSPGLAGTDTQYF
18,TRBJ2-6,TRBD1,TRBV5-4,.,TGTGCCAGCAGCCTCTCCGGGACAGGGAGCTCTGGGGCCAACGTCCTGACTTTC,CASSLSGTGSSGANVLTF
15,TRBJ2-1,TRBD1,TRBV6-5,.,TGTGCCAGCAGTTATGGGGGACAGGGCGTCAATGAGCAGTTCTTC,CASSYGGQGVNEQFF
15,TRBJ1-1,.,TRBV5-6,.,TGTGCCAGCAGCCGAGGGGGATTGGCTCACACTGAAGCTTTCTTT,CASSRGGLAHTEAFF
16,TRBJ1-2,.,TRBV27,few,TGTGCCAGCAGTTTATCGCCTTCGACGGGTAGCTATGGCTACACCTTC,CASSLSPSTGSYGYTF
16,TRBJ2-3,TRBD2,TRBV2,few,TGTGCCAGCAGTGAAGTTCAGCGGGGGGGCAAAGATACGCAGTATTTT,CASSEVQRGGKDTQYF
14,TRBJ1-1,.,TRBV19,.,TGTGCCAGTAGTATCTCGATGGCGAACACTGAAGCTTTCTTT,CASSISMANTEAFF
16,TRBJ2-7,.,TRBV5-5,.,TGTGCCAGCAGCTTGGCCGACCCGGCGCGGGACTACGAGCAGTACTTC,CASSLADPARDYEQYF
16,TRBJ1-5,.,TRBV5-8,.,TGTGCCAGCAGCTTTGGCAGGGCACATAGCAATCAGCCCCAGCATTTT,CASSFGRAHSNQPQHF
13,TRBJ2-7,.,TRBV6-1,.,TGTGCCATCCCGGGACTTTTTTCCTACGAGCAGTACTTC,CAIPGLFSYEQYF
13,TRBJ2-3,.,TRBV25-1,.,TGTGCCAGCAGTGAACCCCCAGGGGATACGCAGTATTTT,CASSEPPGDTQYF
13,TRBJ1-1,.,TRBV18,.,TGTGCCAGCTCACCTAGCAGGGCGACTGAAGCTTTCTTT,CASSPSRATEAFF
16,TRBJ1-1,.,TRBV19,.,TGTGCCAGTAGTACCGGGAACGGAGGGTTGAACACTGAAGCTTTCTTT,CASSTGNGGLNTEAFF
15,TRBJ2-7,TRBD2,TRBV7-2,.,TGTGCCAGCAGCAATAGCGGGGGGCGTTCCTACGAGCAGTACTTC,CASSNSGGRSYEQYF
15,TRBJ1-2,TRBD1,TRBV30,few,TGTGCCTGGAGAGGGACACAGGGACAGATCTATGGCTACACCTTC,CAWRGTQGQIYGYTF
16,TRBJ1-3,TRBD1,TRBV4-3,.,TGCGCCAGCAGCCAGCTCCGGGACAGCTCTGGAAACACCATATATTTT,CASSQLRDSSGNTIYF
16,TRBJ2-3,TRBD2,TRBV5-1,.,TGCGCCAGCAGCTCCGCAGGACTAGCGGGAGCTGATACGCAGTATTTT,CASSSAGLAGADTQYF
15,TRBJ2-1,.,TRBV7-8,.,TGTGCCAGCAGCAAAGACAGTCACCCGTACAATGAGCAGTTCTTC,CASSKDSHPYNEQFF
14,TRBJ1-1,TRBD1,TRBV5-1,few,TGCGCCAGCAGCCTAACGACAGGGGTCACTGAAGCTTTCTTT,CASSLTTGVTEAFF
14,TRBJ2-3,TRBD1,TRBV6-5,few,TGTGCCAGCGCTCCGGGGTACAGGGGTAATACGCAGTATTTT,CASAPGYRGNTQYF
10,TRBJ2-7,.,TRBV29-1,.,TGCAGCGTTGAAGGGGCCGACCGATACTTC,CSVEGADRYF
15,TRBJ1-3,TRBD1,TRBV7-3,.,TGTGCCAGCAGCCTCAGGGGGCTCTCTGGAAACACCATATATTTT,CASSLRGLSGNTIYF
17,TRBJ1-6,TRBD1,TRBV30,.,TGTGCCTGGAGTCTAGTACAGGGGGCAACCTATAATTCACCCCTCCACTTT,CAWSLVQGATYNSPLHF
16,TRBJ2-1,.,TRBV11-2,once,TGTGCCAGCAGCCCGACGACCCGGGACTGGGACAATGAGCAGTTCTTC,CASSPTTRDWDNEQFF
14,TRBJ2-1,.,TRBV2,.,TGTGCCAGCCTAGGGGATCCCTCCTACAATGAGCAGTTCTTC,CASLGDPSYNEQFF
16,TRBJ2-3,.,TRBV15,.,TGTGCCACCAGCAGAGGTGCAGGGGCGGGAGCAGATACGCAGTATTTT,CATSRGAGAGADTQYF
15,TRBJ2-7,.,TRBV11-2,.,TGTGCCAGCAGCTTAGACTGGAGGGGTGACTACGAGCAGTACTTC,CASSLDWRGDYEQYF
10,TRBJ2-1,.,TRBV20-1,.,TGCAGTGCTACCTCGAATGAGCAGTTCTTC,CSATSNEQFF
10,TRBJ2-1,.,TRBV30,.,TGTGCTGCGGCAAACAATGAGCAGTTCTTC,CAAANNEQFF
12,TRBJ2-1,.,TRBV9,.,TGTGCCAGCAGCCCATCAGGGTATGAGCAGTTCTTC,CASSPSGYEQFF
14,TRBJ1-2,.,TRBV5-1,.,TGCGCCAGCAGCTCTGAGGAGGCACGCTATGGCTACACCTTC,CASSSEEARYGYTF
13,TRBJ2-7,TRBD2,TRBV7-2,.,TGTGCCAGCAGCGACGGGGCGGGGGTCGAGCAGTACTTC,CASSDGAGVEQYF
13,TRBJ2-1,.,TRBV5-1,.,TGCGCCAGCAGCTCCCCGGGGTACAATGAGCAGTTCTTC,CASSSPGYNEQFF
14,TRBJ2-5,TRBD2,TRBV29-1,.,TGCAGCGTTGAGGTAGCGGGAGTGGGAGAGACCCAGTACTTC,CSVEVAGVGETQYF
13,TRBJ1-5,.,TRBV27,once,TGTGCCAGCAGTTTGAGTAGCAATCAGCCCCAGCATTTT,CASSLSSNQPQHF
14,TRBJ1-1,TRBD1,TRBV6-5,.,TGTGCCAGCTCTCGGGAGACAGGGTACACTGAAGCTTTCTTT,CASSRETGYTEAFF
15,TRBJ1-1,TRBD1,TRBV30,.,TGTGCCTGGTACAGGGGCAGCCTGATCAAGGGGGAAGCTTTCTTT,CAWYRGSLIKGEAFF
17,TRBJ2-2,TRBD1,TRBV2,.,TGTGCCAGCAGTGAACACCGGGACAGGGGGAACACCGGGGAGCTGTTTTTT,CASSEHRDRGNTGELFF
16,TRBJ2-5,TRBD1,TRBV11-2,.,TGTGCCAGCAGATCACCGGGACAGGGACAAAAAGAGACCCAGTACTTC,CASRSPGQGQKETQYF
14,TRBJ1-1,.,TRBV30,.,TGTGCCTGGAGTGTACTAATGGGCAGGGTAGGGGAGGGCTTT,CAWSVLMGRVGEGF
18,TRBJ1-4,TRBD1,TRBV10-3,once,TGTGCCATCAGTGAGTCCGGGACAGATACTTCTTCTAATGAAAAACTGTTTTTT,CAISESGTDTSSNEKLFF
15,TRBJ2-7,TRBD1,TRBV7-7,.,TGTGCCAGCAGTTTCCGACAGGGGATATCCTACGAGCAGTACTTC,CASSFRQGISYEQYF
17,TRBJ1-5,.,TRBV19,.,TGTGCCAGTAGACCACTTGGGGGGAGTGGTAGCAATCAGCCCCAGCATTTT,CASRPLGGSGSNQPQHF
15,TRBJ1-2,.,TRBV21-1,.,TGTGCCAGCAGCAAAGGGCAGGGACAGGCCGGTGGCTACACCTTC,CASSKGQGQAGGYTF
14,TRBJ2-5,TRBD2,TRBV6-5,.,TGTGCCAGCAGTTACGGCTTAGCGGGGGGCAGGAGATACTTC,CASSYGLAGGRRYF
13,TRBJ2-6,.,TRBV6-5,.,TGTGCCAGCAGGAGAACTGGGGCCAACGTCCTGACTTTC,CASRRTGANVLTF
18,TRBJ2-5,TRBD1,TRBV18,.,TGTGCCAGCTCACCTCGTCCCTTCAGGGGGCCAGGGGAAGAGACCCAGTACTTC,CASSPRPFRGPGEETQYF
14,TRBJ1-2,.,TRBV5-5,.,TGTGCCAGCAGTTCGGCCGGGGTAGGCTATGGCTACACCTTC,CASSSAGVGYGYTF
13,TRBJ1-5,.,TRBV11-1,few,TGTGCCAGCAGCGCTAGGAGGGATCAGCCCCAGCATTTT,CASSARRDQPQHF
13,TRBJ1-6,.,TRBV9,.,TGTGCCAGCAGCGTAGTCGGGAATTCACCCCTCCACTTT,CASSVVGNSPLHF